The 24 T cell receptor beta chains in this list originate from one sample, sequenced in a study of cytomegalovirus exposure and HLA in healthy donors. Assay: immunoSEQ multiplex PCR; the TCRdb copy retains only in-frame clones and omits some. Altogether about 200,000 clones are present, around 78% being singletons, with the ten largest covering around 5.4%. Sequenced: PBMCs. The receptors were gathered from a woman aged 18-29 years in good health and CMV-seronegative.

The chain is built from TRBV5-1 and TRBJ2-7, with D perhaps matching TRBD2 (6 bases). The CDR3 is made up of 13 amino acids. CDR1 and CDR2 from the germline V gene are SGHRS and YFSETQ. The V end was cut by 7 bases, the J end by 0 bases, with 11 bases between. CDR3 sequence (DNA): TGCGCCAGCCGAGGAGGGAGCTCCTACGAGCAGTACTTC. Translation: CASRGGSSYEQYF.

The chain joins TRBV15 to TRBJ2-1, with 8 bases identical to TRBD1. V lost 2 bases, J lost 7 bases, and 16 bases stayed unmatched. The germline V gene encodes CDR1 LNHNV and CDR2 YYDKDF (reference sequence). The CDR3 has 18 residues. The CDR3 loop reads CATSRPQTRTGSRNEQFF. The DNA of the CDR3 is TGTGCCACCAGCAGACCCCAAACGAGGACAGGGTCGCGGAATGAGCAGTTCTTC.

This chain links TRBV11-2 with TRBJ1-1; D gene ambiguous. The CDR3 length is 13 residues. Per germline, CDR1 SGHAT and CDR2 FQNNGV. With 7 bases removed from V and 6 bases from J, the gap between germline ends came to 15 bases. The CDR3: CASTKPGDPEAFF. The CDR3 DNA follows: TGTGCCAGCACCAAACCAGGAGACCCTGAAGCTTTCTTT.

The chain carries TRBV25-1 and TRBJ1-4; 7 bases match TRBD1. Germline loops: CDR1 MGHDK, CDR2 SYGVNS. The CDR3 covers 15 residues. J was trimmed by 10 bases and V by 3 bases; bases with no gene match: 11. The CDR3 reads CASSDHGGQTRKLFF. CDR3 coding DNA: TGTGCCAGCAGTGATCACGGGGGACAGACCAGAAAACTGTTTTTT.

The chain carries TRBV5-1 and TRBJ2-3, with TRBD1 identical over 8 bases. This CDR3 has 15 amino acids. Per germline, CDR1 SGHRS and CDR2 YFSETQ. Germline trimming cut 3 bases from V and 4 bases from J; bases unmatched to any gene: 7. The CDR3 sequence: CASSSMDRAPDTQYF. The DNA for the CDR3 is TGCGCCAGCAGCTCGATGGACAGGGCCCCAGATACGCAGTATTTT.

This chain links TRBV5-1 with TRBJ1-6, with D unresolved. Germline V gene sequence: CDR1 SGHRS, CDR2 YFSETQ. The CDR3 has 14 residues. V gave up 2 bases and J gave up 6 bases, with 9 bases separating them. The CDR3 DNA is TGCGCCAGCAGCTTAGTAGGTTTTAATTCACCCCTCCACTTT. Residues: CASSLVGFNSPLHF.

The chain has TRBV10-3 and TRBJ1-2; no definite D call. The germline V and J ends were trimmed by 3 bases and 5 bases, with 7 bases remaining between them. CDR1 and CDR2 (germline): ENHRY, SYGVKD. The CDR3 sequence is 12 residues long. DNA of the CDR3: TGTGCCATCAGTGAAGTGAGTTATGGCTACACCTTC. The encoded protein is CAISEVSYGYTF.

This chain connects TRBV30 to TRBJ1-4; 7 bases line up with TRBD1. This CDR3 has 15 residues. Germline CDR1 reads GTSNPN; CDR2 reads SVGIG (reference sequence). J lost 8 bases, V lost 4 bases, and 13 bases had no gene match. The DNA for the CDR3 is TGTGCCTGGACCCCGGGGGCAGGGGGTGAAGAAAAACTGTTTTTT. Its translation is CAWTPGAGGEEKLFF.

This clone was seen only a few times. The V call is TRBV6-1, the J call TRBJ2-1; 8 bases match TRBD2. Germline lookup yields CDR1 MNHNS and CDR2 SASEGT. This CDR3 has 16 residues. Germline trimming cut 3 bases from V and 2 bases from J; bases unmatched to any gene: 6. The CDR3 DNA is TGTGCCAGCAGTGACGACGGGAGGGGGGCCTACAATGAGCAGTTCTTC. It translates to CASSDDGRGAYNEQFF.

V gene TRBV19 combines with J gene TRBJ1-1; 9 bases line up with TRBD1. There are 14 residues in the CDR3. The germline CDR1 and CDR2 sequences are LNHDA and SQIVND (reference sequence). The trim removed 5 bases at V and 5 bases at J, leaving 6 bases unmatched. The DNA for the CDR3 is TGTGCCAGTAGTGAGACAGGGGGACTGACTGAAGCTTTCTTT. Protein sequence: CASSETGGLTEAFF. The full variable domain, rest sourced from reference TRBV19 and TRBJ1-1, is DGGITQSPKYLFRKEGQNVTLSCEQNLNHDAMYWYRQDPGQGLRLIYYSQIVNDFQKGDIAEGYSVSREKKESFPLTVTSAQKNPTAFYLCASSETGGLTEAFFGQGTRLTVV.

For the CDR3, the DNA is TGTGCCAGCAGGCTGGGGACCGGGGAGCTGTTTTTT. Translated: CASRLGTGELFF. The chain carries TRBV6-1 and TRBJ2-2; D is unresolved. CDR1 and CDR2 from the germline V gene are MNHNS and SASEGT. Trimming stripped 6 bases from V and 5 bases from J, with 7 bases between. The CDR3 consists of 12 residues.

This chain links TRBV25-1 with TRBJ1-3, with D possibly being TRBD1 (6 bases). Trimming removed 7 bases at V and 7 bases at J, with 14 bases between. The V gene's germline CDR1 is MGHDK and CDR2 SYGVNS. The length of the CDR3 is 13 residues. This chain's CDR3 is CASKGGARNTIYF. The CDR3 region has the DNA TGTGCCAGCAAAGGGGGGGCTAGGAACACCATATATTTT.

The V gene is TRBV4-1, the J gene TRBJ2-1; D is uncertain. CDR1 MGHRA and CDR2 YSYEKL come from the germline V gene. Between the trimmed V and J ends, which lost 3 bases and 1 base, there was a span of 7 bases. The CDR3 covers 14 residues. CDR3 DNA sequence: TGCGCCAGCAGCCAGGCGGCGTCCTACAATGAGCAGTTCTTC. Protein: CASSQAASYNEQFF.

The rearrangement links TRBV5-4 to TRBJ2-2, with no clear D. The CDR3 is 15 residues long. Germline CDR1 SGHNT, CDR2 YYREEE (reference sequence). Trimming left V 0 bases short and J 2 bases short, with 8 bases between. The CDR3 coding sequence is TGTGCCAGCAGCTTGGGTAGGGTTAACACCGGGGAGCTGTTTTTT. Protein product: CASSLGRVNTGELFF.

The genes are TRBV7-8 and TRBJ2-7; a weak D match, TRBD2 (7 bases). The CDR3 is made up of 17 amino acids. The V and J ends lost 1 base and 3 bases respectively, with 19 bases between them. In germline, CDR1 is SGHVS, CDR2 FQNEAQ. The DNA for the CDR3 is TGTGCCAGCAGCTTAGTAGGCGGGGGCGGGGCGGGCTACGAGCAGTACTTC. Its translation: CASSLVGGGGAGYEQYF.

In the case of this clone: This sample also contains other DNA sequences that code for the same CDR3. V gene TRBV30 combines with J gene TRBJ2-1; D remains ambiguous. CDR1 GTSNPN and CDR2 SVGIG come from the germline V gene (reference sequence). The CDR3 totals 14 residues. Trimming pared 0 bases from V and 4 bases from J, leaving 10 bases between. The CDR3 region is CAWSVLSSYNEQFF. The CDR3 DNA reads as TGTGCCTGGAGTGTACTCTCCTCGTACAATGAGCAGTTCTTC.

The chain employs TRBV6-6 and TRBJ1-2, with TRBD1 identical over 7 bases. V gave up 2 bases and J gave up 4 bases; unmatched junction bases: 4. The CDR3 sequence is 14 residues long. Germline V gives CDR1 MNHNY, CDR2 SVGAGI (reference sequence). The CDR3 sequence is CASSYDDRAYGYTF. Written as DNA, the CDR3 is TGTGCCAGCAGTTACGACGACAGGGCCTATGGCTACACCTTC.

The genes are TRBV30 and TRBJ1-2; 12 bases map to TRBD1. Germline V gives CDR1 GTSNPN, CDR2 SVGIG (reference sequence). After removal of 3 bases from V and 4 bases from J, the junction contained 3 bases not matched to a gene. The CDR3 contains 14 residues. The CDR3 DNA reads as TGTGCCTGGAGCCGGGACAGGGGGCTCTATGGCTACACCTTC. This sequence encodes CAWSRDRGLYGYTF.

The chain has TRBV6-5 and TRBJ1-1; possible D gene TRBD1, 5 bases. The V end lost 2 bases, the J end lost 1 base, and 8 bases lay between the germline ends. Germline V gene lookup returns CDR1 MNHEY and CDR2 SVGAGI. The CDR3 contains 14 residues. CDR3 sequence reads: CASSYTGENTEAFF. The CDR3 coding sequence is TGTGCCAGCAGTTACACGGGGGAGAACACTGAAGCTTTCTTT.

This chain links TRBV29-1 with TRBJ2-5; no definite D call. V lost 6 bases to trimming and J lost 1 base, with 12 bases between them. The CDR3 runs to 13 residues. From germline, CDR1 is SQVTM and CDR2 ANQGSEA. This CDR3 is CSVSRLTQETQYF. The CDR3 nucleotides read TGCAGCGTATCAAGACTGACCCAAGAGACCCAGTACTTC. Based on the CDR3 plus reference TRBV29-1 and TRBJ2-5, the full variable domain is SAVISQKPSRDICQRGTSLTIQCQVDSQVTMMFWYRQQPGQSLTLIATANQGSEATYESGFVIDKFPISRPNLTFSTLTVSNMSPEDSSIYLCSVSRLTQETQYFGPGTRLLVL.

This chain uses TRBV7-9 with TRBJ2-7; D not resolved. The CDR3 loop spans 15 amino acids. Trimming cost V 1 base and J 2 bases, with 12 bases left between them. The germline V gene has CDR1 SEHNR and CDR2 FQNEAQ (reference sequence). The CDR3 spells CASSLDSGIAYEQYF. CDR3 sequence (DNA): TGTGCCAGCAGCTTAGATTCCGGCATTGCCTACGAGCAGTACTTC. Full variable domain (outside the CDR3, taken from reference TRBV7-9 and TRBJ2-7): DTGVSQNPRHKITKRGQNVTFRCDPISEHNRLYWYRQTLGQGPEFLTYFQNEAQLEKSRLLSDRFSAERPKGSFSTLEIQRTEQGDSAMYLCASSLDSGIAYEQYFGPGTRLTVT.

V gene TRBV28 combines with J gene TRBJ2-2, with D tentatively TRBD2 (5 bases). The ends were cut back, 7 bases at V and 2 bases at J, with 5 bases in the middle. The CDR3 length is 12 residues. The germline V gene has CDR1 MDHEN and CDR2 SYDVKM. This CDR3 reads CASTSNTGELFF. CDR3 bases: TGTGCCAGCACTAGCAACACCGGGGAGCTGTTTTTT.

This chain's CDR3 is CASRGSLSDTQYF. In nucleotides, the CDR3 is TGTGCCAGCAGGGGGTCCCTCTCAGATACGCAGTATTTT. V is TRBV6-1 and J is TRBJ2-3; the D is unclear. The CDR3 extends over 13 amino acids. Trimming took off 6 bases at V and 4 bases at J, with 11 bases between the two ends. Germline CDR1 is MNHNS and CDR2 is SASEGT.

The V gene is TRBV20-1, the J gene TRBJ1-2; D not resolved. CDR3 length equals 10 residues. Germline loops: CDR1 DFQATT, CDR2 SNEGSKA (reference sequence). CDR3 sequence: CTPPDYGYTF. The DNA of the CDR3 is TGCACCCCACCGGACTATGGCTACACCTTC.